This T cell receptor beta chain was profiled in a study of cytomegalovirus exposure and HLA in healthy donors. On this clone: Its antigen is undetermined.

V was shortened by 7 bases and J by 0 bases, with 10 bases between the two germline ends. The CDR3 consists of 13 residues. Germline V gene sequence: CDR1 SGHRS, CDR2 YFSETQ. PCR was performed using 60 Vbeta and 13 Jbeta primers. TCRdb's copy holds only in-frame clones and misses some; the assay was immunoSEQ multiplex PCR. This sample yields about 95,000 clones, of which about four fifths are seen a single time; around 5% belongs to the top ten. Study-level results: In an earlier analysis, productive rearrangement rates for most beta V segments clustered near 87% or 30%. TCR beta chain V- and J-gene trimming was linked, in a later analysis, to a missense variant in DCLRE1C.

This receptor was taken from a woman in her forties in good health and CMV-seronegative. The sample consisted of PBMCs. The chain links TRBV5-1 to TRBJ1-1, with D maybe TRBD1 (6 bases). The chain's CDR3 is CASSDRLNTEAFF. CDR3 in DNA: TGCGCCAGCTCCGACAGGTTGAACACTGAAGCTTTCTTT. Filled out from reference TRBV5-1 and TRBJ1-1, the complete variable domain reads KAGVTQTPRYLIKTRGQQVTLSCSPISGHRSVSWYQQTPGQGLQFLFEYFSETQRNKGNFPGRFSGRQFSNSRSEMNVSTLELGDSALYLCASSDRLNTEAFFGQGTRLTVV.